This T cell receptor (beta chain) was captured in a study of cytomegalovirus exposure and HLA in healthy donors. Study-wide points: Listed as cytomegalovirus-associated were around 160 TCR beta chains.

60 Vbeta and 13 Jbeta primers were used in PCR. Assay used: immunoSEQ multiplex PCR; TCRdb lists only in-frame clones, some missing. The ten top clones account for approximately 0.99%, within a sample of 100,000 to 150,000 clones. As to this clone: What it recognizes is unknown. The junction differs from germline at one of its ends, possibly a read error.

This sequence originates from a man between 18 and 35 years old in good health and CMV-seronegative. The sample consisted of PBMCs.

Here the CDR3 reads CSAKNVDFLGF. CDR3 in DNA: TGCAGTGCTAAAAACGTCGACTTCTTGGGCTTC. The V call is TRBV20-1, the J call TRBJ2-7; no definite D call. Germline loops: CDR1 DFQATT, CDR2 SNEGSKA (reference sequence). The CDR3 contains 11 residues.